This TCR beta chain was identified in a study of shared T cell receptors in the human thymus. The data were produced by immunoSEQ multiplex PCR, yet TCRdb's version contains in-frame clones alone and is incomplete. The sample holds some 700,000 clones, roughly 88% seen once. J was trimmed by 8 bases and V by 6 bases; bases with no gene match: 5. The CDR3 spans 14 residues. Per germline, CDR1 SNHLY and CDR2 FYNNEI. These records were also assigned to another study, of human thymus T cells. As that study records: Thymic repertoires overlap heavily among unrelated individuals, related research has reported.

Material for sequencing was thymocytes. The TCR was taken from a boy in the first two years of life with a congenital heart defect. The V gene is TRBV2, the J gene TRBJ2-1; 12 bases fit TRBD2. CDR3 nucleotides: TGTGCCAGCAGCGGACGACTAGCGGGAGATGAGCAGTTCTTC. This gives the protein CASSGRLAGDEQFF.